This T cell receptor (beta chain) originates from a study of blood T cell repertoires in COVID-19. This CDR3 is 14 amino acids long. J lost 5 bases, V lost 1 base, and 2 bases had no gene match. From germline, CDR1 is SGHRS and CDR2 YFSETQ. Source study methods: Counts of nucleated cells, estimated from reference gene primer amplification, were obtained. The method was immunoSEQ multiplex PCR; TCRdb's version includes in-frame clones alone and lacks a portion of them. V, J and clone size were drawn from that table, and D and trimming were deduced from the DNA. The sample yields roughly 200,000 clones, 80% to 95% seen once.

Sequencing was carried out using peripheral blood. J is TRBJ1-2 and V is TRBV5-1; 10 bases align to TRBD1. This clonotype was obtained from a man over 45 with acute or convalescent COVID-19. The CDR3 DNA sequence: TGCGCCAGCAGCTTGTCGGGACAGGGGTATGGCTACACCTTC. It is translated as CASSLSGQGYGYTF.